Listed here are 21 T cell receptor beta chains from one sample, sequenced in a study of T cell responses to AZD1222 COVID-19 vaccine. TCRdb's copy holds only in-frame clones and misses some; the assay was immunoSEQ multiplex PCR. The data show over 50,000 clones, less than 90% seen once. This specimen consisted of peripheral blood, obtained on day 0 of AZD1222 vaccination. These receptors were taken from an adult in good health.

The chain couples TRBV2 to TRBJ1-6; possibly TRBD1 for D (6 bases). V was clipped by 1 base and J by 4 bases, with 14 bases between them. The CDR3 length is 17 residues. Germline CDR1 SNHLY, CDR2 FYNNEI. CDR3 DNA: TGTGCCAGCAGTGAAGACCCCCGAACAGGGTATAATTCACCCCTCCACTTT. Its translation is CASSEDPRTGYNSPLHF.

This chain joins TRBV25-1 and TRBJ2-1, with 12 bases that match TRBD2. The CDR3 has 13 residues. Losses at the gene ends were 10 bases for V and 9 bases for J; bases not matched to a gene: 7. Germline V CDR1 and CDR2: MGHDK, SYGVNS. CDR3 protein: CATTLAGGTEQFF. CDR3 nucleotides: TGTGCCACTACACTAGCGGGAGGTACTGAGCAGTTCTTC. Full variable domain (remainder filled in from reference TRBV25-1 and TRBJ2-1): EADIYQTPRYLVIGTGKKITLECSQTMGHDKMYWYQQDPGMELHLIHYSYGVNSTEKGDLSSESTVSRIRTEHFPLTLESARPSHTSQYLCATTLAGGTEQFFGPGTRLTVL.

The rearrangement uses TRBV6-5 and TRBJ2-1; 9 nucleotides agree with TRBD2. Trimming took 2 bases from V and 5 from J; bases not matched to a gene: 4. This CDR3 spans 15 amino acids. The germline V gene has CDR1 MNHEY and CDR2 SVGAGI. CDR3 bases: TGTGCCAGCAGTTACGTGTTAGCGGGGGACAATGAGCAGTTCTTC. This gives the protein CASSYVLAGDNEQFF.

This chain uses TRBV5-1 with TRBJ1-3; maybe TRBD1 (6 bases). CDR1 and CDR2 (germline): SGHRS, YFSETQ. The CDR3 contains 16 residues. The V end lost 0 bases, the J end lost 0 bases, and 10 bases lay between the germline ends. The DNA for the CDR3 is TGCGCCAGCAGCTTGGCAACAGGGACCTCTGGAAACACCATATATTTT. It translates to CASSLATGTSGNTIYF.

This chain joins TRBV5-1 and TRBJ2-7; possibly TRBD1 or TRBD2 for D (5 bases each). Germline lookup yields CDR1 SGHRS and CDR2 YFSETQ. This CDR3 is 15 amino acids long. V was shortened by 2 bases and J by 0 bases, with 12 bases between the two germline ends. The DNA for the CDR3 is TGCGCCAGCAGCTTCGAGGGGTCTTACTCCTACGAGCAGTACTTC. Amino acids: CASSFEGSYSYEQYF.

V gene TRBV3-1 (or the pseudogene TRBV3-2) combines with J gene TRBJ2-1, with TRBD2 as a possible D gene (5 bases). Trimming took off 8 bases at V and 7 bases at J, with 12 bases between the two ends. CDR3 length: 12 amino acids. The germline gives CDR1 LGHDT, CDR2 YNNKEL (reference sequence). DNA of the CDR3: TGTGCCAGCGCGCGGGCCGGGAATGAGCAGTTCTTC. Translating gives CASARAGNEQFF.

The rearrangement uses TRBV10-3 and TRBJ1-2; the D gene is possibly TRBD1 (5 bases). Looked up from germline, CDR1 is ENHRY and CDR2 is SYGVKD. V was shortened by 7 bases and J by 2 bases, with 11 bases between the two germline ends. This CDR3 region has 13 residues. The CDR3 DNA is TGTGCCATCACCCCTAGACAGAACTATGGCTACACCTTC. Translation: CAITPRQNYGYTF.

The chain uses TRBV7-9 and TRBJ1-2; D remains ambiguous. CDR3 length equals 13 residues. Deletions cut 1 base from V and 4 bases from J, with 7 bases between. Germline CDR1 and CDR2: SEHNR and FQNEAQ (reference sequence). CDR3 in amino acids: CASSLGGSYGYTF. CDR3 nucleotide sequence: TGTGCCAGCAGCTTAGGGGGTAGCTATGGCTACACCTTC.

The chain is built from TRBV4-1 and TRBJ2-2; D might be TRBD1 (5 bases). The CDR3 length is 15 residues. Trimming shortened V by 4 bases and J by 1 base, and 10 bases separated the two germline ends. Germline V gene lookup returns CDR1 MGHRA and CDR2 YSYEKL. CDR3 DNA: TGCGCCAGCAGCCCTTCGGACAAGAACACCGGGGAGCTGTTTTTT. It is translated as CASSPSDKNTGELFF.

The chain employs TRBV7-9 and TRBJ1-6, with 11 bases lining up with TRBD1. V shed 6 bases, J shed 7 bases, and the junction held 5 bases outside the gene matches. The germline gives CDR1 SEHNR, CDR2 FQNEAQ (reference sequence). The CDR3 has 15 amino acids. The CDR3 sequence: CASRPGTGGNSPLHF. The CDR3 DNA reads TGTGCCAGCAGACCCGGGACAGGGGGGAATTCACCCCTCCACTTT.

The chain joins TRBV19 to TRBJ2-1, with unresolved D. CDR1 LNHDA and CDR2 SQIVND come from the germline V gene (reference sequence). The CDR3 loop spans 13 amino acids. V was shortened by 6 bases and J by 5 bases, with 11 bases between the two germline ends. The CDR3 DNA follows: TGTGCCAGTAGCTTGATAGGTAACAATGAGCAGTTCTTC. Translating gives CASSLIGNNEQFF.

The CDR3 coding sequence is TGTGCCAGCAGCCGACAGGGCTCTGGGGCCAACGTCCTGACTTTC. It is translated as CASSRQGSGANVLTF. The chain carries TRBV11-1 and TRBJ2-6, with TRBD1 matching over 7 bases. The CDR3 contains 15 residues. Trimming at V came to 5 bases and at J to 0 bases, leaving 1 base not matched to a gene. The V gene's germline CDR1 is SGHAT and CDR2 FQDESV (reference sequence).

The chain recombines TRBV5-1 with TRBJ2-5; TRBD2 might be the D (6 bases). Germline V gene data show CDR1 as SGHRS and CDR2 as YFSETQ. The length of the CDR3 is 14 residues. Trimming removed 0 bases from V and 2 bases from J, with 8 bases in between. The CDR3: CASSLVGGQETQYF. CDR3 bases: TGCGCCAGCAGCTTGGTCGGAGGGCAAGAGACCCAGTACTTC.

The chain is built from TRBV27 and TRBJ2-7; 7 bases are a match to TRBD1. The V and J ends lost 5 bases and 3 bases, in that order; junction bases with no gene match: 7. The CDR3 covers 14 residues. Per the germline V gene, CDR1 is MNHEY and CDR2 is SMNVEV (reference sequence). This chain's CDR3 is CASSPWDRFYEQYF. CDR3 coding DNA: TGTGCCAGCAGTCCATGGGACAGATTCTACGAGCAGTACTTC.

This sequence joins TRBV5-4 and TRBJ2-5; TRBD2 matches 7 bases. This CDR3 region has 14 residues. Per germline, CDR1 SGHNT and CDR2 YYREEE (reference sequence). V was clipped by 2 bases and J by 7 bases; unmatched bases: 8. CDR3 protein: CASSFRGDYGTQYF. CDR3 DNA sequence: TGTGCCAGCAGCTTTAGAGGGGACTACGGGACCCAGTACTTC.

The genes are TRBV30 and TRBJ2-7; D ambiguous. Germline-derived CDR1 and CDR2 are GTSNPN and SVGIG (reference sequence). The CDR3 loop spans 14 amino acids. V lost 0 bases, J lost 1 base, and 10 bases lay in between. The DNA of the CDR3 is TGTGCCTGGAGTGTAAACCTGGGATCCTACGAGCAGTACTTC. This translates into CAWSVNLGSYEQYF.

The chain recombines TRBV24-1 with TRBJ2-2; D not resolved. Looked up from germline, CDR1 is KGHDR and CDR2 is SFDVKD. Trimming cost V 5 bases and J 3 bases, with 9 bases left between them. The CDR3 totals 14 residues. The CDR3 region has the DNA TGTGCCACCAGTGTGCACGGTGACACCGGGGAGCTGTTTTTT. Protein: CATSVHGDTGELFF.

The chain employs TRBV18 and TRBJ2-1; 9 nucleotides align to TRBD2. The CDR3 has 14 residues. Unmatched junction bases numbered 2, after V lost 3 bases and J lost 5 bases. Germline CDR1 reads KGHSH; CDR2 reads LQKENI. The CDR3 reads CASSPSSGDNEQFF. In nucleotides, the CDR3 is TGTGCCAGCTCACCGTCTAGCGGGGACAATGAGCAGTTCTTC.

J is TRBJ2-7 and V is TRBV5-1, with a possible D match to TRBD1 (6 bases). V was pared by 0 bases and J by 2 bases, with 12 bases between. This CDR3 is built from 15 residues. CDR1 and CDR2 from the germline V gene are SGHRS and YFSETQ. The CDR3 spells CASSLESGDTYEQYF. The CDR3 nucleotides read TGCGCCAGCAGCTTGGAATCAGGGGATACCTACGAGCAGTACTTC.

V gene TRBV19 combines with J gene TRBJ1-4, with unresolved D. CDR3 length: 14 amino acids. The V end lost 5 bases, the J end lost 8 bases, and 15 bases lay between the germline ends. Germline CDR1 reads LNHDA; CDR2 reads SQIVND (reference sequence). CDR3 in amino acids: CASSPILGGEKLFF. The CDR3 DNA reads TGTGCCAGTAGTCCTATTTTGGGAGGGGAAAAACTGTTTTTT.

CDR3 region: CASSTSGETQYF. The CDR3 DNA reads as TGTGCCAGCAGCACCTCAGGGGAGACCCAGTACTTC. This chain links TRBV7-2 with TRBJ2-5, with D perhaps matching TRBD1 (5 bases). Trimming cost V 5 bases and J 5 bases, with 9 bases left between them. This CDR3 comprises 12 residues. From germline, CDR1 is SGHTA and CDR2 FQGNSA.